A single TCR beta chain is shown here with its context. The antigen remains undetermined. Sorted-subset replicate PCR reactions were performed with around 200 ng DNA, corresponding to tens of thousands of T cell genomes. Original handling: For the immunoSEQ data, sequences were junction-only without quality scores, so filtering differed. TCRdb's table, derived via immunoSEQ multiplex PCR, lists solely in-frame clones and lacks some. V and J calls and clone size are copied from that table; D and trimming were computed from the DNA. The table lists about 2 million clones, roughly 94% of them singletons. Trimming took off 8 bases at V and 10 bases at J, with 10 bases between the two ends. The CDR3 has 10 residues. The germline V gene has CDR1 MNHEY and CDR2 SVGAGI. The sample comes from a study of shared clonotypes between healthy human individuals. Study-wide results and caveats: The genetic and exposure-history diversity represented was limited by few donors.

Splitting of CD4+ cells produced CD45RA+ naive and CD45RA-negative memory subsets. The TCR originated in a man between 18 and 35 years old in good health. Sequencing used naive CD4+ T cells sorted from blood. Subset reported: CD45RA+ positively selected. V gene TRBV6-5 combines with J gene TRBJ2-3, with unresolved D. This CDR3 is CASGDNSQYF. The DNA for the CDR3 is TGTGCCAGCGGGGATAATTCGCAGTATTTT.